The entry below gives a single TCR beta chain sequence along with its context. The source of the sample is a study of cytomegalovirus exposure and HLA in healthy donors. The CDR3 contains 15 residues. Trimming cost V 4 bases and J 1 base; bases outside gene matches: 5. Germline CDR1 reads SGDLS; CDR2 reads YYNGEE. Produced via immunoSEQ multiplex PCR; TCRdb's table is partial and in-frame only. The sample records over 150,000 clones, roughly 85% being singletons. The sample comprised PBMCs. The chain carries TRBV9 and TRBJ2-3; 8 bases are a match to TRBD2. The sequence was collected from a man between 18 and 29 years old in good health and CMV-seropositive. The CDR3 sequence: CASSPGGAGTDTQYF. CDR3 in DNA: TGTGCCAGCAGCCCCGGGGGGGCCGGCACAGATACGCAGTATTTT.